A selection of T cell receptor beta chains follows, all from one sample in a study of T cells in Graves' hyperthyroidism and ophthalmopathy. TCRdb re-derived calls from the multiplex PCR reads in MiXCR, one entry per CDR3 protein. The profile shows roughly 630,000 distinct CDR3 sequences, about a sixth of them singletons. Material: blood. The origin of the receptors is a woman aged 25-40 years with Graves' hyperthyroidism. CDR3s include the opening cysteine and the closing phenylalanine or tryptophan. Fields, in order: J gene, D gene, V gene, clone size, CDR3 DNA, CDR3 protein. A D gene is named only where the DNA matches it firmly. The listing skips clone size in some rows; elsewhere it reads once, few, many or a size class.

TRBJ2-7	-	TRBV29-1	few	TGCAGCGTCACGACTCAGTCCTACGAGCAGTACTTC	CSVTTQSYEQYF
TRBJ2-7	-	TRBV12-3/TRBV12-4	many	TGTGCCAGCAGTGGCCCAGCAGGGCCAGCGTACGAGCAGTACTTC	CASSGPAGPAYEQYF
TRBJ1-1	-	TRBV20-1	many	TGCAGTGCTAGAGTCATCTTGGAGTTGAACACTGAAGCTTTCTTT	CSARVILELNTEAFF
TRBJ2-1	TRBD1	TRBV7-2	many	TGTGCCAGCAACCCGGACAGGAACTACAATGAGCAGTTCTTC	CASNPDRNYNEQFF
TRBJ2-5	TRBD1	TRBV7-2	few	TGTGCCAGCAGCTTCGGGACAGGGAATGGAGAGACCCAGTACTTC	CASSFGTGNGETQYF
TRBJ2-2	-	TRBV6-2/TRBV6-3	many	TGTGCCAGCAGCTTCGACTACCTAACCGGGGAGCTGTTTTTT	CASSFDYLTGELFF
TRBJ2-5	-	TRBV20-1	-	TGCAGTGCTAGAGATTTCGGGTCCAAGACCCAGTACTTC	CSARDFGSKTQYF
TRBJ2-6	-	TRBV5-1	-	TGTGCCAGCAGCCCTGTCTCTGGGGCCAACGTCCTGACTTTC	CASSPVSGANVLTF
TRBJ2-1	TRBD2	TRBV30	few	TGTGCCTTTGCACCTACCGGGAGGTTAAATGAGCAGTTCTTC	CAFAPTGRLNEQFF
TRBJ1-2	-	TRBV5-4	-	TGTGCCAGCAGCTTTACAGATAACTATGGCTACACCTTC	CASSFTDNYGYTF
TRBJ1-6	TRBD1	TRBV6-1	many	TGTGCCAGCAGTATGACAGGGGCGAATTCACCCCTCCACTTT	CASSMTGANSPLHF
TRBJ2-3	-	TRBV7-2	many	TGTGCCAGCAGCTTAGCGGGGGACTTGGGCACAGATACGCAGTATTTT	CASSLAGDLGTDTQYF
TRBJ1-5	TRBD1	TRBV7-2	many	TGTGCCAGCAGCGCAGGGACAGGAAGGAGCAATCAGCCCCAGCATTTT	CASSAGTGRSNQPQHF
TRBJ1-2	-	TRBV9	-	TGTGCCAGCAGCGTACGACGAACGAATGGTGGCTACACCTTC	CASSVRRTNGGYTF
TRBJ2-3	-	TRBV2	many	TGTGCCAGCAGTGAGGGGGTAGCCGGCACGCAGTATTTT	CASSEGVAGTQYF
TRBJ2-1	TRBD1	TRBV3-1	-	TGTGCCAGCAGCCACGACAGGGTGAATGAGCAGTTCTTC	CASSHDRVNEQFF
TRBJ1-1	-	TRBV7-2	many	TGTGCCAGCAGCTTAGTGGGTTTCACTGAAGCTTTCTTT	CASSLVGFTEAFF
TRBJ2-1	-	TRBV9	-	TGTGCCAGCAGCGTAGAACAATTTAGGAATGAGCAGTTCTTC	CASSVEQFRNEQFF
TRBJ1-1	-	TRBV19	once	TGTGCCAGTAGTATAGAACCGGGGAGGACTGAAGCTTTCTTT	CASSIEPGRTEAFF
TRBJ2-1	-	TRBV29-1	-	TGCAGCGGGGGGAGTGACAATGAGCAGTTCTTC	CSGGSDNEQFF
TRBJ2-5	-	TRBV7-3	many	TGTGCCAGCAGCTTATCTACGGGAGTGGGTGAGACCCAGTACTTC	CASSLSTGVGETQYF
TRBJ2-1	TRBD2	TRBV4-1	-	TGCGCCAGCGCTATAGCGGGAGGGACCTACAATGAGCAGTTCTTC	CASAIAGGTYNEQFF
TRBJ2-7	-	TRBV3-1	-	TGTGCCAGCAGCCAGCAACCGGGACTTCGATTTGGTTACGAGCAGTACTTC	CASSQQPGLRFGYEQYF
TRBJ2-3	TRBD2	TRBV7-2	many	TGTGCCAGCAGCTTAATAGCGGGAGCTTCCGATACGCAGTATTTT	CASSLIAGASDTQYF
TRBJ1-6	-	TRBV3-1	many	TGTGCCAGCAGCCAAGATGCAAGAGTTGATTCACCCCTCCACTTT	CASSQDARVDSPLHF
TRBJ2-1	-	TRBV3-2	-	TGTGCCAGCAGCTACCGGCCCACTAGCGGGGGCAATGGGCAGTTCTTC	CASSYRPTSGGNGQFF
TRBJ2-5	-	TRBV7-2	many	TGTGCCAGCAGCTCCTCGAGGGAGACCCAGTACTTC	CASSSSRETQYF
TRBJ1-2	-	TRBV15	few	TGTGCCACCAGCAGAGTTTTTGATTCTAACTATGGCTACACCTTC	CATSRVFDSNYGYTF
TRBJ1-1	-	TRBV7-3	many	TGTGCCAGCAGCCCCTCCCCGGGGTCTGGCACTGAAGCTTTCTTT	CASSPSPGSGTEAFF
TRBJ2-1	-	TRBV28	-	TGTGCCAGCAGTTCCTTACTAGTATATGAGCAGTTCTTC	CASSSLLVYEQFF
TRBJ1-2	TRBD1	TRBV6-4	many	TGTGCCAGCAGCAGAACAGGGGACACTGGCTACACCTTC	CASSRTGDTGYTF
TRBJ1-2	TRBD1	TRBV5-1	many	TGCGCCAGCAGCTTGGAGGGACAGGCGGGCTATGGCTACACCTTC	CASSLEGQAGYGYTF
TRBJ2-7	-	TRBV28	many	TGTGCCAGCAGTATACTACGCGCCGGGGGCTACGAGCAGTACTTC	CASSILRAGGYEQYF
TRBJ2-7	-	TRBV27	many	TGTGCCAGCAGTTTAAGCGGGTCATTCTCCTACGAGCAGTACTTC	CASSLSGSFSYEQYF
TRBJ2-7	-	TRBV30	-	TGTGCCTTGACCAGACCCTCCTACGAGCAGTACTTC	CALTRPSYEQYF
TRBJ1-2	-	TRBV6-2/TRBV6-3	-	TGTGCCAGCAGTTCGGGAGACAGGTATTATGGCTACACCTTC	CASSSGDRYYGYTF
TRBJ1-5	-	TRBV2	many	TGTGCCAGCAGCGCGACAGGCAATCAGCCCCAGCATTTT	CASSATGNQPQHF
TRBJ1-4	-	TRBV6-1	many	TGTGCCAGCAGTGAAGCGACGAAGATGGATGAAAAACTGTTTTTT	CASSEATKMDEKLFF
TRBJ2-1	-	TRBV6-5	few	TGTGCCAGCAGTTTCACGATCGGGACCTCTTACAATGAGCAGTTCTTC	CASSFTIGTSYNEQFF
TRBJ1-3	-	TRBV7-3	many	TGTGCCAGCAGCACAGGCGGCGTTGGAAACACCATATATTTT	CASSTGGVGNTIYF
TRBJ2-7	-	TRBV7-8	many	TGTGCCAGCAGCTTTAGTTCGGGAGAGGGCTACGAGCAGTACTTC	CASSFSSGEGYEQYF
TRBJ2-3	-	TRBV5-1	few	TGCGCCAGCAGCGCATTGACGTCTGGCACAGATACGCAGTATTTT	CASSALTSGTDTQYF
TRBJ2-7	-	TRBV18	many	TGTGCCAGCTCACCACCGAGTCAGGGGCTTTACGAGCAGTACTTC	CASSPPSQGLYEQYF
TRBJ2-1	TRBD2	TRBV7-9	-	TGTGCCAGCAGCTTAAATAGGGAGGGGCCCTACAATGAGCAGTTCTTC	CASSLNREGPYNEQFF
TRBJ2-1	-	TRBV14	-	TGTGCCAGCAGCCAGGTCTCTTTCGCTGGGGCTGAGCAGTTCTTC	CASSQVSFAGAEQFF
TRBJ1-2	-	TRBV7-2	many	TGTGCCAGCAGCTCAACAACAGGGAGGTTCGGCTACACCTTC	CASSSTTGRFGYTF
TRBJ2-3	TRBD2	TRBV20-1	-	TGCAGTGCTAGATTAAGCGGGAGGTCAGATACGCAGTATTTT	CSARLSGRSDTQYF
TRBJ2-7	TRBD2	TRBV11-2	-	TGTGCCAGCAGCTTAGATCGTGGCGGGAGGATGTACGAGCAGTACTTC	CASSLDRGGRMYEQYF
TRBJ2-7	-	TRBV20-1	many	TGCAGTGCTCATGACCCCGGAGTTTACGAGCAGTACTTC	CSAHDPGVYEQYF